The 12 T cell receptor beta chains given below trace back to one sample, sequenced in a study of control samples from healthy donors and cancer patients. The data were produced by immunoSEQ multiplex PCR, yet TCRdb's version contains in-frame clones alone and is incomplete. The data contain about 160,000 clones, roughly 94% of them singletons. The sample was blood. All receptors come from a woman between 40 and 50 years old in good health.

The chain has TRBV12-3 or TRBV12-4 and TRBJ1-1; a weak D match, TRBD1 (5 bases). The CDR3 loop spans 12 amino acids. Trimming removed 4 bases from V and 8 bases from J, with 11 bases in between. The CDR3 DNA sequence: TGTGCCAGCAGTTCCGGGACCCGCGAAGCTTTCTTT. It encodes CASSSGTREAFF.

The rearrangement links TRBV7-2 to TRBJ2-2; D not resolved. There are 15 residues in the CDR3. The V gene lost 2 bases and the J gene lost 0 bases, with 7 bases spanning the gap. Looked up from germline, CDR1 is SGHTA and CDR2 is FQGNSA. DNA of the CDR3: TGTGCCAGCAGCTTAAGCCTAGCGAACACCGGGGAGCTGTTTTTT. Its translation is CASSLSLANTGELFF.

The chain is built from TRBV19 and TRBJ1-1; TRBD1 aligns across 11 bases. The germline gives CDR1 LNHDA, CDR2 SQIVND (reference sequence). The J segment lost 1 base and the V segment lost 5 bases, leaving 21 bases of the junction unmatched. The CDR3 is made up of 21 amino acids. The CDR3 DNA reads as TGTGCCAGTAGTCTCCGGGACAGGGGGAACGTCGTAACCCCTTCGAACACTGAAGCTTTCTTT. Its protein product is CASSLRDRGNVVTPSNTEAFF.

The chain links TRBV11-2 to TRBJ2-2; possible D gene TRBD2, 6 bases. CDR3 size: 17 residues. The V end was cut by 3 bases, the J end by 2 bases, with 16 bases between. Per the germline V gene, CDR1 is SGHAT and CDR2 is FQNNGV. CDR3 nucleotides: TGTGCCAGCAGCTTTCGGGGAGCTAGCGACAACACCGGGGAGCTGTTTTTT. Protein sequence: CASSFRGASDNTGELFF.

This chain's CDR3 is CASSQERSNSPLHF. The CDR3 DNA sequence: TGCGCCAGCAGCCAAGAACGGAGTAATTCACCCCTCCACTTT. The chain employs TRBV4-3 and TRBJ1-6; the D is unclear. Trimming removed 0 bases from V and 6 bases from J, with 6 bases in between. The CDR3 length is 14 residues. The germline V gene encodes CDR1 LGHNA and CDR2 YSLEER.

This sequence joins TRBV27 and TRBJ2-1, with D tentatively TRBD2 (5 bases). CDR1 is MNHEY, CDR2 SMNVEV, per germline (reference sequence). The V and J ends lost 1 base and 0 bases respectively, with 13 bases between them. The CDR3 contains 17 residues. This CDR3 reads CASSLWSSWSSYNEQFF. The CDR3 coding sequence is TGTGCCAGCAGTTTATGGTCTAGCTGGAGCTCCTACAATGAGCAGTTCTTC.

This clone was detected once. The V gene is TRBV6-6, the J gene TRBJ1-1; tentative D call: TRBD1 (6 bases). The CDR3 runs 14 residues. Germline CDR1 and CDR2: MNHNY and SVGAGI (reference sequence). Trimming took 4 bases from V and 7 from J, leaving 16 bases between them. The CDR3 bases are TGTGCCAGCAGTTCCTTAACAGGGTTGTTTGAAGCTTTCTTT. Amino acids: CASSSLTGLFEAFF.

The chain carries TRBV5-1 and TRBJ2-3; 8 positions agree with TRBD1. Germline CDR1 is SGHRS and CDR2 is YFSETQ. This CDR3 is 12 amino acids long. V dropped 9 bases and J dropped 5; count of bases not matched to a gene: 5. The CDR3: CATSDRGDTQYF. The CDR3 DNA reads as TGCGCCACCTCAGACAGGGGAGATACGCAGTATTTT.

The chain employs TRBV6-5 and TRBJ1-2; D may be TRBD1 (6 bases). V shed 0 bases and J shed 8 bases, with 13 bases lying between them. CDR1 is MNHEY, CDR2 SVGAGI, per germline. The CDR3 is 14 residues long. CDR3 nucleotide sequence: TGTGCCAGCAGTTACTCGACCAGGGGACGGGGCTACACCTTC. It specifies CASSYSTRGRGYTF.

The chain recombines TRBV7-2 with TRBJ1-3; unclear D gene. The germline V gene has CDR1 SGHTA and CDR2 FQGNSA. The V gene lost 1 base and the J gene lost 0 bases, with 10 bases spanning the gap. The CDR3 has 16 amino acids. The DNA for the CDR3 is TGTGCCAGCAGCTTAGGGGCCGTAGCCTCTGGAAACACCATATATTTT. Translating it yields CASSLGAVASGNTIYF.

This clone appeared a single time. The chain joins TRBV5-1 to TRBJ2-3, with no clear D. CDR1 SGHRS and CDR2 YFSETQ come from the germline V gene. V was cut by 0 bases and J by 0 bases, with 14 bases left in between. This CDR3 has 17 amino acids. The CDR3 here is CASSLVSASSSTDTQYF. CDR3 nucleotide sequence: TGCGCCAGCAGCTTGGTATCAGCAAGTTCTAGCACAGATACGCAGTATTTT. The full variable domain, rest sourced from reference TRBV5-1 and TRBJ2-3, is KAGVTQTPRYLIKTRGQQVTLSCSPISGHRSVSWYQQTPGQGLQFLFEYFSETQRNKGNFPGRFSGRQFSNSRSEMNVSTLELGDSALYLCASSLVSASSSTDTQYFGPGTRLTVL.

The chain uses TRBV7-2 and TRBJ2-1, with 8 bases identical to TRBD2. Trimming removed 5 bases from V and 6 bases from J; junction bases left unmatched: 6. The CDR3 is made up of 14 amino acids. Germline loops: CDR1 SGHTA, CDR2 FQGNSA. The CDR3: CASSKRERSNEQFF. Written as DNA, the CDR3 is TGTGCCAGCAGCAAGCGGGAGAGATCCAATGAGCAGTTCTTC.